Following are 6 T cell receptor beta chains from one sample sequenced in a study of blood T cell repertoires in COVID-19. Using immunoSEQ multiplex PCR, the repertoire was profiled, and TCRdb retains in-frame clones only, with some absent. This table has 200,000 to 250,000 clones, around 86% appearing once. Sequenced sample: peripheral blood. These receptors were obtained from a woman in her forties or fifties with COVID-19, enrolled during active disease.

The J gene is TRBJ2-6, the V gene TRBV6-4; D is perhaps TRBD2 (7 bases). Germline lookup yields CDR1 MRHNA and CDR2 SNTAGT. The V gene lost 10 bases and the J gene lost 2 bases, with 12 bases spanning the gap. This CDR3 contains 14 residues. CDR3 DNA: TGTGCCATAAGGGGGGGTACTGGGGCCAACGTCCTGACTTTC. Protein sequence: CAIRGGTGANVLTF.

The chain joins TRBV7-6 to TRBJ1-2; D is unclear. Germline loops: CDR1 SGHVS, CDR2 FNYEAQ. The CDR3 has 14 residues. V shed 2 bases and J shed 2 bases, with 9 bases lying between them. The CDR3 region has the DNA TGTGCCAGCAGCTTACAGTCGGGAAACTATGGCTACACCTTC. As protein: CASSLQSGNYGYTF.

The chain joins TRBV11-2 to TRBJ2-7; D is unresolved. CDR1 and CDR2 (germline): SGHAT, FQNNGV. This CDR3 is built from 13 residues. Trimming shortened V by 1 base and J by 2 bases, and 6 bases separated the two germline ends. CDR3 sequence (DNA): TGTGCCAGCAGCTTAGTATCCGCCTACGAGCAGTACTTC. Residues: CASSLVSAYEQYF.

J is TRBJ1-5 and V is TRBV19; D unresolved. CDR1 is LNHDA, CDR2 SQIVND, per germline (reference sequence). The V and J ends lost 5 bases and 9 bases respectively, with 14 bases between them. The CDR3 runs 13 residues. CDR3 region: CASSPVTTRPQHF. In nucleotides, the CDR3 is TGTGCCAGTAGTCCCGTGACTACGCGGCCCCAGCATTTT.

The chain links TRBV5-1 to TRBJ2-7; tentative D call: TRBD2 (5 bases). V lost 0 bases, J lost 3 bases, and 10 bases lay in between. Per the germline V gene, CDR1 is SGHRS and CDR2 is YFSETQ. The CDR3 is 14 amino acids. The CDR3 nucleotides are TGCGCCAGCAGCTTGGATCTACGGGGCTACGAGCAGTACTTC. This codes for CASSLDLRGYEQYF.

V usage is TRBV15 and J usage is TRBJ1-2; 7 nucleotides agree with TRBD1. This CDR3 spans 14 amino acids. Germline assignment: CDR1 LNHNV and CDR2 YYDKDF (reference sequence). V dropped 2 bases and J dropped 7; count of bases not matched to a gene: 7. DNA of the CDR3: TGTGCCACCAGCAGACAGGGGGAGGCTGGTGGCTACACCTTC. Its translation: CATSRQGEAGGYTF.